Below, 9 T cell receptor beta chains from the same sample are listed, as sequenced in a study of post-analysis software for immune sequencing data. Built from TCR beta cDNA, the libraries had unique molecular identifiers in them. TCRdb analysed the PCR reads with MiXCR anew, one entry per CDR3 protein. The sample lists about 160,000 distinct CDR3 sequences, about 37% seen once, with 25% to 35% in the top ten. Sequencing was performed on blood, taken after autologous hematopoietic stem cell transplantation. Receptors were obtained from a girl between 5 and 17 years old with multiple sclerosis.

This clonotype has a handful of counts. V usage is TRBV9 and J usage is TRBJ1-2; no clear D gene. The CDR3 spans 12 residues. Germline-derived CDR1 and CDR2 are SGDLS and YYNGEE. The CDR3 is CASHHRAYGYTF. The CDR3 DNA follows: TGTGCTAGCCACCATAGGGCCTATGGCTACACCTTC.

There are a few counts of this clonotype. The CDR3 DNA is TGTGCCAGCAGTTACAACCCCTTGGGAGAGACCCAGTACTTC. The encoded protein is CASSYNPLGETQYF. This sequence joins TRBV6-5 and TRBJ2-7; D is ambiguous. The end of the DNA aligns better with TRBJ2-5, so the J call may be wrong. There are 14 residues in the CDR3. Germline CDR1 reads MNHEY; CDR2 reads SVGAGI.

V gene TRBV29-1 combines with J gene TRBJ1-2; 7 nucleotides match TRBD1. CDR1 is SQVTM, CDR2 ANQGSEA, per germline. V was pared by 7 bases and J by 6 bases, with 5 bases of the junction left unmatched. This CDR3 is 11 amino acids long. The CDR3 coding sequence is TGCAGCGCCTGGCAGGGGGATGGCTACACCTTC. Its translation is CSAWQGDGYTF.

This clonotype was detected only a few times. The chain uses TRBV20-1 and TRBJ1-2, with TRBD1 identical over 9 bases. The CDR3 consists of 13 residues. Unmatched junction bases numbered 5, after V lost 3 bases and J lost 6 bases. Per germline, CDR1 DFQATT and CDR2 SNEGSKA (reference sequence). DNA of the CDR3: TGCAGTGCTAGTGGGTACAGGGGGCATGGCTACACCTTC. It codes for CSASGYRGHGYTF.

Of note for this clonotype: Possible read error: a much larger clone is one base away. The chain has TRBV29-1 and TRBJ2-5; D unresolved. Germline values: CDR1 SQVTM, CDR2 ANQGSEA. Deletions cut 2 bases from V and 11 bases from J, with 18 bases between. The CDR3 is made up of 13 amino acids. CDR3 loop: CSVELVSYNEQYF. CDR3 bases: TGCAGCGTTGAATTAGTCAGCTACAATGAGCAGTACTTC. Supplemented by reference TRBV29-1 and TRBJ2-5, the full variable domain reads SAVISQKPSRDICQRGTSLTIQCQVDSQVTMMFWYRQQPGQSLTLIATANQGSEATYESGFVIDKFPISRPNLTFSTLTVSNMSPEDSSIYLCSVELVSYNEQYFGPGTRLLVL.

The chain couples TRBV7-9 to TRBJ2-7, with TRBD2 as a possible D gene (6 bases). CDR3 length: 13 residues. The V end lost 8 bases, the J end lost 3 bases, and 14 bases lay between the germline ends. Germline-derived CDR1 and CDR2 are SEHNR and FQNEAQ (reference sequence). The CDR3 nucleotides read TGTGCCAGCGGTTTGGGGGGTTTCTACGAGCAGTACTTC. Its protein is CASGLGGFYEQYF.

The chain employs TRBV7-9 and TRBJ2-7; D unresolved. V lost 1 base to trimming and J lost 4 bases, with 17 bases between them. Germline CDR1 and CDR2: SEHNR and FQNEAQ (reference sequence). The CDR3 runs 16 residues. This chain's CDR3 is CASSLEVIGSRYEQYF. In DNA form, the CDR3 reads TGTGCCAGCAGCTTAGAGGTTATAGGTAGTAGGTACGAGCAGTACTTC.

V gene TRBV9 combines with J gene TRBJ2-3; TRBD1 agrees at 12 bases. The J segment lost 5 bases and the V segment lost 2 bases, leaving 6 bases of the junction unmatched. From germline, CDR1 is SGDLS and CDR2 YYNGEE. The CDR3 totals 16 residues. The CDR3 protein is CASSVGDRGHEDTQYF. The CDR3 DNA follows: TGTGCCAGCAGCGTTGGGGACAGGGGGCATGAAGATACGCAGTATTTT.

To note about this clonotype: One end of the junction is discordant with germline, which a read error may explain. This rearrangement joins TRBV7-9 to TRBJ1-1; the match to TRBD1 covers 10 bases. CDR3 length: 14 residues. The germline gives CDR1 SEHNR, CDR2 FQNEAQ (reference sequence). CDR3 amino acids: CACRPDRGPTEAFF. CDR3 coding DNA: TGTGCCTGCAGACCAGACAGGGGGCCCACTGAAGCTTTCTTT.